The 11 T cell receptor beta chains reported below all come from one sample, sequenced in a study of graft-versus-host responses after intestinal transplantation. The assay was immunoSEQ multiplex PCR, and TCRdb's table has in-frame clones only and misses some. Among fewer than 45,000 clones listed, 75% to 95% were seen once. The sequences come from PBMCs, collected 524 days after transplant. The receptors come from a human patient who received an intestinal transplant, so some T cells may come from the graft donor.

The CDR3 coding sequence is TGTGCCAGCAGCTTGGGCAGGGGGAGGGCCGGGGAGCTGTTTTTT. Translating it yields CASSLGRGRAGELFF. This chain uses TRBV11-2 with TRBJ2-2; the D call may be TRBD1 or TRBD2 (7 bases each). Germline assignment: CDR1 SGHAT and CDR2 FQNNGV. V lost 3 bases and J 6 bases, leaving 14 bases between the germline ends. This CDR3 has 15 amino acids.

The table lists this clone with a few counts. The chain recombines TRBV7-2 with TRBJ1-2, with D possibly matching TRBD1 (6 bases). CDR1 is SGHTA, CDR2 FQGNSA, per germline. The ends were cut back, 2 bases at V and 8 bases at J, with 15 bases in the middle. The length of the CDR3 is 14 residues. This chain's CDR3 is CASSLRQESSGYTF. CDR3 in DNA: TGTGCCAGCAGCTTAAGACAGGAGAGCTCGGGCTACACCTTC.

The chain is built from TRBV6-5 and TRBJ1-5; no clear D gene. Deletions cut 2 bases from V and 4 bases from J, with 9 bases between. The CDR3 length is 14 residues. CDR1 is MNHEY and CDR2 is SVGAGI in the germline V gene. CDR3 amino acids: CASSYGGANQPQHF. The CDR3 DNA sequence: TGTGCCAGCAGTTACGGAGGAGCTAATCAGCCCCAGCATTTT.

The rearrangement uses TRBV5-4 and TRBJ2-6; possible D gene TRBD2, 6 bases. CDR1 is SGHNT and CDR2 is YYREEE in the germline V gene (reference sequence). Between the trimmed V and J ends, which lost 1 base and 1 base, there was a span of 15 bases. The CDR3 spans 18 residues. The CDR3 loop reads CASSLRYGEVSGANVLTF. The CDR3 DNA follows: TGTGCCAGCAGCTTGCGGTACGGGGAGGTTTCTGGGGCCAACGTCCTGACTTTC.

The chain joins TRBV28 to TRBJ1-1, with a weak D call TRBD1 (6 bases). CDR1 is MDHEN and CDR2 is SYDVKM in the germline V gene. CDR3 length: 14 residues. Trimming cost V 10 bases and J 6 bases, with 21 bases left between them. The CDR3 loop is CATLPGVGDAEAFF. In DNA, the CDR3 is TGTGCCACTTTGCCAGGGGTTGGGGACGCTGAAGCTTTCTTT.

This clone came up once. The chain couples TRBV19 to TRBJ2-4; 7 bases align to TRBD1. This CDR3 is built from 16 residues. The ends lost 1 base at V and 4 bases at J; junction bases unmatched: 7. Germline V lookup: CDR1 LNHDA, CDR2 SQIVND (reference sequence). CDR3 amino acids: CASSIVPAQGKNIQYF. The CDR3 region has the DNA TGTGCCAGTAGTATAGTCCCGGCACAGGGGAAAAACATTCAGTACTTC.

This chain connects TRBV10-2 to TRBJ2-5, with 7 bases matching TRBD1. Trimming at V came to 4 bases and at J to 1 base, leaving 6 bases not matched to a gene. CDR3 length equals 15 residues. CDR1 is WSHSY, CDR2 SAAADI, per germline. CDR3 protein: CASSALPGGQETQYF. The CDR3 coding sequence is TGCGCCAGCAGTGCCCTTCCAGGGGGCCAAGAGACCCAGTACTTC.

The rearrangement links TRBV7-2 to TRBJ1-5; D unresolved. The CDR3 runs 15 residues. Germline assignment: CDR1 SGHTA and CDR2 FQGNSA. The V gene lost 5 bases and the J gene lost 2 bases, with 13 bases spanning the gap. CDR3 bases: TGTGCCAGCAGCCCGTACACAGATGGCAATCAGCCCCAGCATTTT. It translates to CASSPYTDGNQPQHF.

J is TRBJ1-1 and V is TRBV5-1; maybe TRBD1 (5 bases). Trimming pared 5 bases from V and 1 base from J, leaving 15 bases between. The CDR3 sequence is 15 residues long. Germline lookup yields CDR1 SGHRS and CDR2 YFSETQ. CDR3 sequence reads: CASSGAGMTNTEAFF. CDR3 DNA: TGCGCCAGCAGTGGCGCAGGGATGACGAACACTGAAGCTTTCTTT. The complete variable domain, with remaining parts taken from reference TRBV5-1 and TRBJ1-1, reads KAGVTQTPRYLIKTRGQQVTLSCSPISGHRSVSWYQQTPGQGLQFLFEYFSETQRNKGNFPGRFSGRQFSNSRSEMNVSTLELGDSALYLCASSGAGMTNTEAFFGQGTRLTVV.

This clone was found once. The genes are TRBV4-2 and TRBJ2-1, with D hard to call. The germline V gene has CDR1 LGHNA and CDR2 YNFKEQ. The CDR3 totals 14 residues. With 0 bases removed from V and 8 bases from J, the gap between germline ends came to 11 bases. CDR3 in amino acids: CASSQESRYDEQFF. Written as DNA, the CDR3 is TGTGCCAGCAGCCAAGAGTCGAGGTACGATGAGCAGTTCTTC.

The gene calls are TRBV4-1 and TRBJ2-6; D remains ambiguous. The germline CDR1 and CDR2 sequences are MGHRA and YSYEKL. Between the trimmed V and J ends, which lost 3 bases and 0 bases, there was a span of 9 bases. CDR3 size: 16 residues. CDR3: CASSQMGVSGANVLTF. CDR3 in DNA: TGCGCCAGCAGCCAGATGGGCGTCTCTGGGGCCAACGTCCTGACTTTC.